A single sample gave rise to the 20 T cell receptor beta chains below, sequenced in a study of blood T cells in healthy people across ages. Through a sample-barcoded 5' primer and a J-beta primer mix, a second PCR was run for roughly 7 to 12 cycles. TCRdb used MiXCR to reprocess the 5' RACE reads, holding one entry per CDR3 protein. This sample has about 1.8 million distinct CDR3 sequences, with less than 50% found just once. Sequencing used blood. These receptors all stem from a woman aged 40 to 50 in good health.

This clonotype was seen only a few times. The chain has TRBV27 and TRBJ1-5; 7 bases are a match to TRBD1. In germline, CDR1 is MNHEY, CDR2 SMNVEV (reference sequence). The CDR3 spans 13 residues. Trimming took 6 bases from V and 9 from J; bases not matched to a gene: 8. In DNA form, the CDR3 reads TGTGCCAGCAGATCGGGACAGAGAGGGCCCCAGCATTTT. Its protein is CASRSGQRGPQHF.

The rearrangement joins TRBV6-5 to TRBJ1-2; 7 positions agree with TRBD1. Germline V gene lookup returns CDR1 MNHEY and CDR2 SVGAGI. The CDR3 contains 16 residues. V was pared by 2 bases and J by 2 bases, with 8 bases of the junction left unmatched. The CDR3 reads CASSYSTGEVNYGYTF. DNA for the CDR3: TGTGCCAGCAGTTACAGTACAGGGGAAGTGAACTATGGCTACACCTTC.

The V gene is TRBV10-3, the J gene TRBJ2-5; 7 nucleotides agree with TRBD2. In germline, CDR1 is ENHRY, CDR2 SYGVKD. V lost 8 bases to trimming and J lost 5 bases; unmatched junction nucleotides: 8. The CDR3 has 13 residues. The CDR3 bases are TGTGCCATCGGAACTAGCGCGGCGGAGACCCAGTACTTC. As protein: CAIGTSAAETQYF.

The J gene is TRBJ2-7, the V gene TRBV25-1; D uncertain. CDR1 and CDR2 (germline): MGHDK, SYGVNS. With 8 bases removed from V and 3 bases from J, the gap between germline ends came to 11 bases. CDR3 length: 12 residues. The CDR3 spells CASGQSHYEQYF. The CDR3 coding sequence is TGTGCCAGCGGCCAGTCCCACTACGAGCAGTACTTC.

This clonotype has only a few counts. V gene TRBV11-2 combines with J gene TRBJ1-2, with D maybe TRBD1 (6 bases). The CDR3 is 13 amino acids. V lost 6 bases, J lost 7 bases, and 15 bases lay in between. Germline CDR1 and CDR2: SGHAT and FQNNGV. The CDR3 reads CASRYGQLSGYTF. The DNA of the CDR3 is TGTGCCAGCAGATATGGACAGCTCTCTGGCTACACCTTC.

J is TRBJ2-3 and V is TRBV10-2; D gene ambiguous. Trimming pared 6 bases from V and 4 bases from J, leaving 14 bases between. In germline, CDR1 is WSHSY, CDR2 SAAADI. The CDR3 contains 14 residues. The CDR3 spells CASRVTVLADTQYF. CDR3 coding DNA: TGCGCCAGCAGAGTAACAGTCCTCGCAGATACGCAGTATTTT.

The genes are TRBV6-2 or TRBV6-3 and TRBJ2-4; no definite D call. V was shortened by 0 bases and J by 4 bases, with 13 bases between the two germline ends. Germline assignment: CDR1 MNHEY and CDR2 SVGEGT. This CDR3 contains 16 residues. CDR3 residues: CASSYSGTEIKNIQYF. CDR3 in DNA: TGTGCCAGCAGTTACTCGGGTACTGAGATTAAAAACATTCAGTACTTC.

This chain connects TRBV7-2 to TRBJ1-2, with unresolved D. CDR1 is SGHTA and CDR2 is FQGNSA in the germline V gene. CDR3 length: 16 residues. V dropped 4 bases and J dropped 2 bases, with 17 bases sitting between them. The chain's CDR3 is CASSSYLWEMNYGYTF. As DNA, the CDR3 is TGTGCCAGCAGCTCATACCTTTGGGAGATGAACTATGGCTACACCTTC.

The CDR3 protein is CASSLLDPQGANEQFF. The CDR3 DNA reads TGTGCCAGCAGCTTACTGGACCCCCAGGGGGCCAATGAGCAGTTCTTC. The genes are TRBV7-8 and TRBJ2-1; 8 bases are a match to TRBD1. The CDR3 is 16 amino acids. Germline V CDR1 and CDR2: SGHVS, FQNEAQ. With V trimmed by 2 bases and J by 6 bases, 9 bases remained unmatched.

This clonotype was seen only a few times. The CDR3 region is CASRPSGSGAKNIQYF. DNA for the CDR3: TGTGCCAGCAGACCATCCGGGTCTGGTGCCAAAAACATTCAGTACTTC. The genes are TRBV28 and TRBJ2-4; D is unclear. CDR3 size: 16 residues. Germline assignment: CDR1 MDHEN and CDR2 SYDVKM. V lost 6 bases and J 1 base, leaving 16 bases between the germline ends.

The chain is built from TRBV20-1 and TRBJ1-2; unclear D gene. The CDR3 runs 15 residues. V was shortened by 0 bases and J by 3 bases, with 14 bases between the two germline ends. CDR1 and CDR2 from the germline V gene are DFQATT and SNEGSKA (reference sequence). CDR3 coding DNA: TGCAGTGCTAGAGATACCAGTGGCTGGCACTATGGCTACACCTTC. Translation: CSARDTSGWHYGYTF.

This clonotype was observed a few times. The V call is TRBV7-3, the J call TRBJ2-5, with D tentatively TRBD1 (6 bases). V was pared by 2 bases and J by 1 base, with 17 bases between. In germline, CDR1 is SGHTA, CDR2 FQGTGA. There are 17 residues in the CDR3. The CDR3, as DNA: TGTGCCAGCAGCTTATTAGGAGGTTGGGACACCCAAGAGACCCAGTACTTC. Residues: CASSLLGGWDTQETQYF.

The chain carries TRBV6-1 and TRBJ1-2; the D is unclear. Germline CDR1 MNHNS, CDR2 SASEGT. V was clipped by 2 bases and J by 4 bases, with 14 bases between them. The CDR3 length is 15 residues. This CDR3 reads CASSEWEHSIYGYTF. For the CDR3, the DNA is TGTGCCAGCAGTGAATGGGAGCACAGCATCTATGGCTACACCTTC.

The genes are TRBV6-2 or TRBV6-3 and TRBJ2-3; D gene uncertain. The V gene lost 6 bases and the J gene lost 2 bases, with 15 bases spanning the gap. This CDR3 has 15 residues. Germline-derived CDR1 and CDR2 are MNHEY and SVGEGT. This CDR3 reads CASRFMGGFTDTQYF. For the CDR3, the DNA is TGTGCCAGCAGATTCATGGGTGGGTTCACAGATACGCAGTATTTT.

V gene TRBV29-1 combines with J gene TRBJ1-1, with 9 nucleotides matching TRBD1. Trimming at V came to 4 bases and at J to 1 base, leaving 7 bases not matched to a gene. The CDR3 runs to 15 residues. Germline V gives CDR1 SQVTM, CDR2 ANQGSEA. CDR3 DNA: TGCAGCGTTGGGGGTGGGACAGGGCGGAACACTGAAGCTTTCTTT. This codes for CSVGGGTGRNTEAFF.

Worth noting for this clonotype: The junction does not match germline at one end; this may be a read error. The chain links TRBV15 to TRBJ1-6; 8 bases fit TRBD1. This CDR3 region has 15 residues. From germline, CDR1 is LNHNV and CDR2 YYDKDF (reference sequence). CDR3 sequence reads: CATSRDRGIDSPPHF. As DNA, the CDR3 is TGCGCCACCAGCAGAGACAGGGGAATAGATTCACCCCCCCACTTT.

As for this clonotype: A read error is possible here, since a much larger clone lies one base away. V and J are TRBV7-9 and TRBJ2-2; the D is unclear. Germline V CDR1 and CDR2: SEHNR, FQNEAQ (reference sequence). There are 13 residues in the CDR3. The CDR3 spells CASGLLSTGELFF. For the CDR3, the DNA is TGTGCCAGCGGCTTACTTTCGACCGGGGAGCTGTTTTTT. Drawing the rest from reference TRBV7-9 and TRBJ2-2, the complete variable domain is DTGVSQNPRHKITKRGQNVTFRCDPISEHNRLYWYRQTLGQGPEFLTYFQNEAQLEKSRLLSDRFSAERPKGSFSTLEIQRTEQGDSAMYLCASGLLSTGELFFGEGSRLTVL.

This chain joins TRBV3-1 and TRBJ2-3, with 9 bases aligning to TRBD2. Germline V gives CDR1 LGHDT, CDR2 YNNKEL (reference sequence). Trimming cost V 1 base and J 0 bases; bases outside gene matches: 5. This CDR3 has 17 residues. The CDR3 sequence is CASSQARLAGSTDTQYF. CDR3 nucleotides: TGTGCCAGCAGCCAAGCAAGGCTAGCGGGAAGCACAGATACGCAGTATTTT.

V is TRBV18 and J is TRBJ2-4; no reliable D call. The J call may be in error: the DNA end matches TRBJ2-5 better. CDR1 is KGHSH and CDR2 is LQKENI in the germline V gene. The CDR3 is 14 residues long. CDR3 residues: CASSPGNVGETQYF. DNA for the CDR3: TGTGCCAGCTCACCGGGGAACGTCGGGGAGACCCAGTACTTC.

This clonotype was observed a few times. The chain links TRBV12-3 or TRBV12-4 to TRBJ2-3; 7 bases line up with TRBD1. J lost 4 bases, V lost 6 bases, and 7 bases had no gene match. The CDR3 is made up of 14 amino acids. The CDR3 DNA reads as TGTGCCAGCAGCCAGACAGGGCGCGCAGATACGCAGTATTTT. This translates into CASSQTGRADTQYF.